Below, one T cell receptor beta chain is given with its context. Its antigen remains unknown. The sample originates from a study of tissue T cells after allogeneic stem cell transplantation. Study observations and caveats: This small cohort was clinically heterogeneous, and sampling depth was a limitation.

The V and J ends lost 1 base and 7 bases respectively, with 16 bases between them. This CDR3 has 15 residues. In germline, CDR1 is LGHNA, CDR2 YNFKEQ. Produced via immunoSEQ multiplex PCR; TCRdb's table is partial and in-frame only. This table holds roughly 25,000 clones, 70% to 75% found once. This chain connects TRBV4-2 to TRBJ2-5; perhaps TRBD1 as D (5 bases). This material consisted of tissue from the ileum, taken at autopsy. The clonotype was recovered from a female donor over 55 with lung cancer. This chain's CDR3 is CASSQGSLQGVTQYF. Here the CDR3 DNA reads TGTGCCAGCAGCCAAGGATCCCTCCAGGGCGTGACCCAGTACTTC.